The rows below give T cell receptor beta chains drawn from one sample of a study of cytomegalovirus exposure and HLA in healthy donors. Data came from immunoSEQ multiplex PCR; TCRdb stores just in-frame clones and leaves some out. The table lists about 150,000 clones, around 78% of them singletons. Sequences were obtained from PBMCs. These receptors originate from a man aged 40-49 years in good health and CMV-seronegative. Each CDR3 is given with its conserved first and last residue. Each record gives: V gene, clone size, J gene, D gene, CDR3 DNA, CDR3 protein. The D gene is left open where the match is weak. A clone size is listed for some rows: how often the clone was seen (once, few, many), or a class if it is expanded.

V: TRBV7-9
size: NA
J: TRBJ2-1
D: TRBD2
DNA: TGTGCCAGCAGCTTAGTCGGGACTAGCGGAGACAATGAGCAGTTCTTC
CDR3: CASSLVGTSGDNEQFF

V: TRBV27
size: NA
J: TRBJ2-5
D: TRBD2
DNA: TGTGCCAGCAGGTCCGGGACTAGCGGCCCTGGGCCCCAGTACTTC
CDR3: CASRSGTSGPGPQYF

V: TRBV5-1
size: NA
J: TRBJ2-5
D: TRBD1
DNA: TGCGCCAGCAGCGGAGGGACAGGGGTAGGGGAGACCCAGTACTTC
CDR3: CASSGGTGVGETQYF

V: TRBV7-6
size: NA
J: TRBJ2-7
D: TRBD1
DNA: TGTGCCAGCAGCTTCGGGGACAGCCAAACCTACGAGCAGTACTTC
CDR3: CASSFGDSQTYEQYF

V: TRBV27
size: NA
J: TRBJ1-5
D: TRBD1
DNA: TGTGCCAGCAGTGCACAGGGGGCGACGATCAATCAGCCCCAGCATTTT
CDR3: CASSAQGATINQPQHF

V: TRBV28
size: few
J: TRBJ1-1
D: NA
DNA: TGTGCCAGCAGTTTAGACAGGTGGAGCACTGAAGCTTTCTTT
CDR3: CASSLDRWSTEAFF

V: TRBV2
size: few
J: TRBJ2-5
D: NA
DNA: TGTGCCAGCCGGAGATCGGGCAGGGGAATTAGGGAGACCCAGTACTTC
CDR3: CASRRSGRGIRETQYF

V: TRBV5-1
size: NA
J: TRBJ1-6
D: NA
DNA: TGCGCCAGCAGCTTGTTTGGGGCAGACAATTCACCCCTCCACTTT
CDR3: CASSLFGADNSPLHF

V: TRBV27
size: NA
J: TRBJ1-1
D: TRBD1
DNA: TGTGCCAGCAGTTTTCACGGACAGGGCCCGAACACTGAAGCTTTCTTT
CDR3: CASSFHGQGPNTEAFF

V: TRBV5-4
size: few
J: TRBJ1-1
D: TRBD1
DNA: TGTGCCAGAGGACAGGGATTGAACACTGAAGCTTTCTTT
CDR3: CARGQGLNTEAFF

V: TRBV9
size: NA
J: TRBJ2-1
D: NA
DNA: TGTGCCAGCAGCTCCCGTTTGTACAATGAGCAGTTCTTC
CDR3: CASSSRLYNEQFF

V: TRBV27
size: NA
J: TRBJ1-1
D: NA
DNA: TGTGCCAGCAGTCAACAACCAACAGTGAACACTGAAGCTTTCTTT
CDR3: CASSQQPTVNTEAFF

V: TRBV2
size: NA
J: TRBJ2-1
D: NA
DNA: TGTGCCAGCAGTGACATTGGCCATGAGCAGTTCTTC
CDR3: CASSDIGHEQFF

V: TRBV6-5
size: NA
J: TRBJ1-2
D: NA
DNA: TGTGCCAGCAGTAATGAACAGGGAAACTATGGCTACACCTTC
CDR3: CASSNEQGNYGYTF

V: TRBV4-1
size: few
J: TRBJ2-7
D: NA
DNA: TGCGCCAGCAGCCAAGATGATATCGGGTCCTACGAGCAGTACTTC
CDR3: CASSQDDIGSYEQYF

V: TRBV4-1
size: few
J: TRBJ2-1
D: TRBD1
DNA: TGCGCCAGCAGCCATGGGACAGGGGAGTTCTTC
CDR3: CASSHGTGEFF

V: TRBV19
size: NA
J: TRBJ2-1
D: NA
DNA: TGTGCCAGTAGTCTTACTTCCTACCTCAATGAGCAGTTCTTC
CDR3: CASSLTSYLNEQFF

V: TRBV5-6
size: NA
J: TRBJ1-1
D: NA
DNA: TGTGCCAGCAGCTTGTTATTCAGGGGCCCCCCCACTGAAGCTTTCTTT
CDR3: CASSLLFRGPPTEAFF

V: TRBV21-1
size: NA
J: TRBJ1-2
D: NA
DNA: TGTGCCAGCATCCCCAGGCATGGCTACACCTTC
CDR3: CASIPRHGYTF

V: TRBV7-7
size: NA
J: TRBJ2-7
D: TRBD1
DNA: TGTGCCAGCAGCGCCGGGACAGGGGGCGACGAGCAGTACTTC
CDR3: CASSAGTGGDEQYF